The 24 T cell receptor beta chains listed next were all sequenced from one sample in a study of T cell repertoires in cytomegalovirus infection. These receptors are not linked to any known antigen. TCRdb re-called the reads through MiXCR, storing one row per CDR3 protein. Here the sample spans some 940,000 distinct CDR3 sequences, around 30% being singletons. Sequencing was performed on cultured CD8+ T cells from PBMCs, taken from culture after CMV antigen stimulation. The receptor source for this set is a human donor in good health (CMV status not recorded). Some clones in this sample may be carry-over from other donors' samples.

This clonotype was recorded only once. This chain links TRBV4-1 with TRBJ1-5, with TRBD1 matching over 9 bases. With 6 bases clipped from V and 7 bases from J, the junction kept 10 bases outside the gene matches. This CDR3 spans 15 amino acids. Per germline, CDR1 MGHRA and CDR2 YSYEKL. The CDR3 reads CASSRGTGRGQPQHF. CDR3 nucleotides: TGCGCCAGCAGTCGAGGGACAGGGCGAGGGCAGCCCCAGCATTTT.

The J gene is TRBJ2-1, the V gene TRBV28; D possibly corresponds to TRBD2 (6 bases). Trimming took off 5 bases at V and 2 bases at J, with 13 bases between the two ends. Looked up from germline, CDR1 is MDHEN and CDR2 is SYDVKM. There are 15 residues in the CDR3. CDR3 nucleotide sequence: TGTGCCAGCAGTCCGGGGGAGGACGCCTACAATGAGCAGTTCTTC. It codes for CASSPGEDAYNEQFF.

This clonotype was found a few times. This chain uses TRBV12-3 or TRBV12-4 with TRBJ1-1; D is perhaps TRBD1 (6 bases). With 0 bases removed from V and 3 bases from J, the gap between germline ends came to 11 bases. This CDR3 is 15 amino acids long. CDR3 sequence: CASSLAGQYHTEAFF. The DNA for the CDR3 is TGTGCCAGCAGTTTAGCAGGACAGTATCACACTGAAGCTTTCTTT.

The chain recombines TRBV14 with TRBJ1-2; 7 bases are shared with TRBD1. This CDR3 region has 13 residues. The V gene end was trimmed by 4 bases and the J gene end by 12 bases; junction bases not matched to a gene: 11. Germline lookup yields CDR1 SGHDN and CDR2 FVKESK. CDR3 loop: CASSLMGQPLDTF. The CDR3 nucleotides are TGTGCCAGCAGCCTGATGGGACAGCCCCTGGACACCTTC.

This chain links TRBV20-1 with TRBJ2-1; TRBD2 is a possible D gene (6 bases). Trimming left V 6 bases short and J 8 bases short, with 14 bases between. The CDR3 covers 12 residues. Germline assignment: CDR1 DFQATT and CDR2 SNEGSKA (reference sequence). CDR3 sequence reads: CSALGRLDEQFF. The CDR3 region has the DNA TGCAGTGCCCTAGGGAGGCTAGATGAGCAGTTCTTC.

The genes are TRBV7-9 and TRBJ1-1; 10 bases agree with TRBD1. The CDR3 extends over 17 amino acids. In germline, CDR1 is SEHNR, CDR2 FQNEAQ (reference sequence). V lost 5 bases, J lost 3 bases, and 12 bases stayed unmatched. The CDR3 DNA reads TGTGCCAGCAGCACACGGGACAGGGGTTTTTCGGACACTGAAGCTTTCTTT. This codes for CASSTRDRGFSDTEAFF.

This clonotype was seen repeatedly, ten times or more. This chain links TRBV12-3 or TRBV12-4 with TRBJ2-3, with 9 bases matching TRBD2. V shed 6 bases, J shed 4 bases, and the junction held 8 bases outside the gene matches. The CDR3 totals 15 residues. The CDR3 loop is CASSPSGEGSDTQYF. Here the CDR3 DNA reads TGTGCCAGCAGCCCTAGCGGGGAGGGGTCAGATACGCAGTATTTT.

The V and J genes are TRBV2 and TRBJ2-7, with a possible D match to TRBD1 (6 bases). The CDR3 contains 11 residues. The ends were cut back, 10 bases at V and 4 bases at J, with 11 bases in the middle. Germline V gives CDR1 SNHLY, CDR2 FYNNEI. This CDR3 reads CATRRGYEQYF. The CDR3 DNA follows: TGTGCCACCCGCAGGGGATACGAGCAGTACTTC.

A single count supports this clonotype. V is TRBV7-8 and J is TRBJ1-6; no reliable D call. Germline CDR1 is SGHVS and CDR2 is FQNEAQ. Deletions cut 4 bases from V and 6 bases from J, with 13 bases between. The CDR3 covers 15 residues. The CDR3 loop reads CASSSQGWVNSPLHF. The CDR3 DNA follows: TGTGCCAGCAGCTCTCAAGGGTGGGTTAATTCACCCCTCCACTTT.

This clonotype showed up just a few times. The rearrangement links TRBV11-1 to TRBJ2-3; tentative D call: TRBD1 (6 bases). Germline assignment: CDR1 SGHAT and CDR2 FQDESV (reference sequence). The CDR3 consists of 16 residues. Trimming removed 1 base from V and 3 bases from J, with 14 bases in between. The CDR3 is CASSLVRGSITDTQYF. CDR3 nucleotides: TGTGCCAGCAGCTTAGTGAGGGGGAGTATAACAGATACGCAGTATTTT.

This clonotype was counted at least ten times. The chain combines TRBV27 with TRBJ1-6, with 8 positions matching TRBD1. Losses at the gene ends were 5 bases for V and 7 bases for J; bases not matched to a gene: 7. The CDR3 has 15 amino acids. From germline, CDR1 is MNHEY and CDR2 SMNVEV (reference sequence). The CDR3 protein is CASSGWTGTNSPLHF. In nucleotides, the CDR3 is TGTGCCAGCAGTGGTTGGACAGGGACAAATTCACCCCTCCACTTT.

This clonotype was detected only a few times. This chain uses TRBV4-1 with TRBJ1-1, with TRBD1 matching 8 bases. The CDR3 loop spans 17 amino acids. Germline-derived CDR1 and CDR2 are MGHRA and YSYEKL. Trimming cost V 4 bases and J 0 bases; bases outside gene matches: 10. CDR3 loop: CASSLLRGQGVNTEAFF. CDR3 nucleotides: TGCGCCAGCAGCCTACTCAGGGGGCAGGGGGTGAACACTGAAGCTTTCTTT.

The sample holds many counts of this clonotype. This chain joins TRBV7-9 and TRBJ2-2; no definite D call. The V and J ends lost 5 bases and 0 bases respectively, with 13 bases between them. The CDR3 spans 16 residues. Germline lookup yields CDR1 SEHNR and CDR2 FQNEAQ (reference sequence). The CDR3 DNA reads as TGTGCCAGCAGCACAAACTGGGCCGCGAACACCGGGGAGCTGTTTTTT. This gives the protein CASSTNWAANTGELFF.

The chain has TRBV5-1 and TRBJ2-6, with D possibly TRBD2 on 5 matching bases. The V end lost 0 bases, the J end lost 0 bases, and 13 bases lay between the germline ends. Germline lookup yields CDR1 SGHRS and CDR2 YFSETQ. The CDR3 is 18 residues long. CDR3 protein: CASSLAEEDLSGANVLTF. CDR3 nucleotide sequence: TGCGCCAGCAGCTTGGCCGAGGAGGACCTCTCTGGGGCCAACGTCCTGACTTTC. Using reference TRBV5-1 and TRBJ2-6 for the parts outside the CDR3, the full variable domain is KAGVTQTPRYLIKTRGQQVTLSCSPISGHRSVSWYQQTPGQGLQFLFEYFSETQRNKGNFPGRFSGRQFSNSRSEMNVSTLELGDSALYLCASSLAEEDLSGANVLTFGAGSRLTVL.

The V call is TRBV6-6, the J call TRBJ2-2, with D possibly matching TRBD1 (6 bases). CDR3 length: 16 residues. Germline CDR1 is MNHNY and CDR2 is SVGAGI (reference sequence). Between the trimmed V and J ends, which lost 6 bases and 0 bases, there was a span of 14 bases. The CDR3 sequence is CASSLYEGANTGELFF. CDR3 nucleotide sequence: TGTGCCAGCAGCCTATATGAGGGGGCGAACACCGGGGAGCTGTTTTTT.

This clonotype was detected a few times. The chain uses TRBV12-3 or TRBV12-4 and TRBJ1-2, with D uncertain. The CDR3 contains 13 residues. V lost 5 bases and J lost 8, with 15 bases in between. The CDR3 nucleotides are TGTGCCAGCAGTCCGGGAGTAGGGAGCGGCTACACCTTC. Protein sequence: CASSPGVGSGYTF.

This chain connects TRBV5-1 to TRBJ2-7; D may be TRBD2 (5 bases). Between the trimmed V and J ends, which lost 0 bases and 1 base, there was a span of 11 bases. CDR1 SGHRS and CDR2 YFSETQ come from the germline V gene. The CDR3 totals 15 residues. CDR3 coding DNA: TGCGCCAGCAGCTTGGTAGGAGGAGGATCCTACGAGCAGTACTTC. This gives the protein CASSLVGGGSYEQYF.

The V and J genes are TRBV12-3 or TRBV12-4 and TRBJ2-7, with 12 bases fitting TRBD2. Trimming removed 7 bases from V and 4 bases from J; junction bases left unmatched: 11. The CDR3 contains 16 residues. CDR3 coding DNA: TGTGCCAGCACCGATCGACTAGCGGGGGTCATATACGAGCAGTACTTC. Amino acids: CASTDRLAGVIYEQYF.

This clonotype appeared a few times. V gene TRBV12-3 or TRBV12-4 combines with J gene TRBJ1-1; no clear D. V lost 1 base, J lost 11 bases, and 8 bases lay in between. This CDR3 has 11 residues. In DNA form, the CDR3 reads TGTGCCAGCAGTTTAGATGTTTATGCTTTCTTT. Its protein product is CASSLDVYAFF.

In its sample, this clonotype was seen a few times. This rearrangement joins TRBV6-5 to TRBJ2-1; 10 bases match TRBD2. The CDR3 contains 18 residues. With V trimmed by 7 bases and J by 3 bases, 15 bases remained unmatched. The germline V gene encodes CDR1 MNHEY and CDR2 SVGAGI. The CDR3 DNA sequence: TGTGCCAGCACCAAGTGGAGCGGGGGGGACCGGATCTACAATGAGCAGTTCTTC. Its protein is CASTKWSGGDRIYNEQFF.

This clonotype was observed a few times. The chain links TRBV7-9 to TRBJ2-7; D perhaps matches TRBD2 (5 bases). Germline CDR1 and CDR2: SEHNR and FQNEAQ (reference sequence). CDR3 length: 13 amino acids. The V end lost 5 bases, the J end lost 3 bases, and 11 bases lay between the germline ends. This CDR3 is CASSPPADYEQYV. Written as DNA, the CDR3 is TGTGCCAGCAGCCCCCCAGCGGACTACGAGCAGTACGTC.

This chain links TRBV27 with TRBJ1-2; D gene uncertain. The CDR3 extends over 15 amino acids. Looked up from germline, CDR1 is MNHEY and CDR2 is SMNVEV (reference sequence). The germline V and J ends were trimmed by 4 bases and 4 bases, with 16 bases remaining between them. The CDR3 DNA reads TGTGCCAGCAGTTCCCTAGCCGACGGACCCTATGGCTACACCTTC. It is translated as CASSSLADGPYGYTF.

This chain connects TRBV6-2 or TRBV6-3 to TRBJ1-1, with a possible D match to TRBD1 (6 bases). The CDR3 contains 12 residues. The germline gives CDR1 MNHEY, CDR2 SVGEGT. The V end was cut by 7 bases, the J end by 5 bases, with 11 bases between. CDR3 region: CASTITGTEAFF. The CDR3 coding sequence is TGTGCCAGCACCATAACAGGGACTGAAGCTTTCTTT.

This clonotype came up a few times. The rearrangement joins TRBV12-3 or TRBV12-4 to TRBJ1-6; D uncertain. The CDR3 totals 14 residues. Trimming removed 2 bases from V and 7 bases from J, with 9 bases in between. CDR3 sequence reads: CASSLTEKNSPLHF. CDR3 coding DNA: TGTGCCAGCAGTTTAACAGAAAAGAATTCACCCCTCCACTTT.